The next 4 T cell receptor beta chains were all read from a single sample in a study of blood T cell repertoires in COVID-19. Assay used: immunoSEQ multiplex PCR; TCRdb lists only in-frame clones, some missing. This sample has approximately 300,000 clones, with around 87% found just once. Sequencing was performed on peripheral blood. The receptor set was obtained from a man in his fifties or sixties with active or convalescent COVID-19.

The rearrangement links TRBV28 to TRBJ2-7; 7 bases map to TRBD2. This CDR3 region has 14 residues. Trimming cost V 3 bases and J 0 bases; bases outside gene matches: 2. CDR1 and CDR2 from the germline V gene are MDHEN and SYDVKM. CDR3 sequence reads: CASSLGEGSYEQYF. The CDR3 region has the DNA TGTGCCAGCAGTTTGGGGGAGGGCTCCTACGAGCAGTACTTC. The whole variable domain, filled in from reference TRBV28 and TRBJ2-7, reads DVKVTQSSRYLVKRTGEKVFLECVQDMDHENMFWYRQDPGLGLRLIYFSYDVKMKEKGDIPEGYSVSREKKERFSLILESASTNQTSMYLCASSLGEGSYEQYFGPGTRLTVT.

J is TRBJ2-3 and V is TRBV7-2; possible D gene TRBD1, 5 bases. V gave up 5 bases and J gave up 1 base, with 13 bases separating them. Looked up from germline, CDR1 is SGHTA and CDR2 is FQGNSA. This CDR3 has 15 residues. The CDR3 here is CASSPQRGGTDTQYF. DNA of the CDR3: TGTGCCAGCAGCCCCCAAAGGGGTGGCACAGATACGCAGTATTTT.

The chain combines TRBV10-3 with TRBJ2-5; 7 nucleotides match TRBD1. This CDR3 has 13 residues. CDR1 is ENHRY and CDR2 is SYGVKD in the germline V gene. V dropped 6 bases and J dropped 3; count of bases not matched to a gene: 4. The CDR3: CAISPTGKETQYF. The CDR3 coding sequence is TGTGCCATCAGCCCGACAGGGAAAGAGACCCAGTACTTC.

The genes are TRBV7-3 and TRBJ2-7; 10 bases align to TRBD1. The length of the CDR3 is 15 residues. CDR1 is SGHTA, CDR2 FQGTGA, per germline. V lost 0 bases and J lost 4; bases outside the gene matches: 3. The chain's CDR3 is CASSLTPGQGYEQYF. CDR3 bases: TGTGCCAGCAGCTTAACGCCGGGACAGGGGTACGAGCAGTACTTC. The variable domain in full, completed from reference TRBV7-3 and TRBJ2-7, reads GAGVSQTPSNKVTEKGKYVELRCDPISGHTALYWYRQSLGQGPEFLIYFQGTGAADDSGLPNDRFFAVRPEGSVSTLKIQRTERGDSAVYLCASSLTPGQGYEQYFGPGTRLTVT.